This passage covers 22 T cell receptor beta chains from one sample sequenced in a study of shared clonotypes between healthy human individuals. Produced via immunoSEQ multiplex PCR; TCRdb's table is partial and in-frame only. The table lists 2,500,000 or so clones, just over 90% of them singletons. The sample comprised naive CD4+ T cells sorted from blood. This sample's subset: CD45RA+ positively selected. These receptors all stem from a man aged 18 to 30 in good health.

The chain employs TRBV10-3 and TRBJ1-4; the D is unclear. The germline V gene encodes CDR1 ENHRY and CDR2 SYGVKD. The CDR3 runs to 14 residues. Trimming took 3 bases from V and 5 from J, leaving 10 bases between them. CDR3 loop: CAISEGHNNEKLFF. CDR3 DNA sequence: TGTGCCATCAGTGAAGGTCATAACAATGAAAAACTGTTTTTT.

J is TRBJ1-5 and V is TRBV10-3; D is possibly TRBD1 (5 bases). The ends were cut back, 10 bases at V and 0 bases at J, with 13 bases in the middle. The CDR3 loop spans 14 amino acids. The germline V gene encodes CDR1 ENHRY and CDR2 SYGVKD. The CDR3 protein is CATESGNSNQPQHF. CDR3 DNA sequence: TGTGCCACTGAGTCAGGGAATAGCAATCAGCCCCAGCATTTT.

This clone appeared once. The V call is TRBV5-1, the J call TRBJ2-7; D is possibly TRBD2 (6 bases). Germline V CDR1 and CDR2: SGHRS, YFSETQ. V lost 2 bases to trimming and J lost 4 bases, with 16 bases between them. The CDR3 runs 15 residues. The CDR3: CASSFIGSREYEQYF. In DNA, the CDR3 is TGCGCCAGCAGCTTTATCGGGAGTAGGGAATACGAGCAGTACTTC.

This clone was detected only a few times. J is TRBJ1-1 and V is TRBV25-1; D gene unclear. The CDR3 runs to 18 residues. Looked up from germline, CDR1 is MGHDK and CDR2 is SYGVNS. Trimming removed 4 bases at V and 1 base at J, with 22 bases between. CDR3 coding DNA: TGTGCCAGCAGTGCGTTGAGCGGAGGTGTAGCTGGGAACACTGAAGCTTTCTTT. This sequence encodes CASSALSGGVAGNTEAFF. Full variable domain (outside the CDR3, taken from reference TRBV25-1 and TRBJ1-1): EADIYQTPRYLVIGTGKKITLECSQTMGHDKMYWYQQDPGMELHLIHYSYGVNSTEKGDLSSESTVSRIRTEHFPLTLESARPSHTSQYLCASSALSGGVAGNTEAFFGQGTRLTVV.

The V and J genes are TRBV4-3 and TRBJ2-1, with a weak D call TRBD2 (7 bases). CDR1 LGHNA and CDR2 YSLEER come from the germline V gene. The CDR3 covers 17 residues. Between the trimmed V and J ends, which lost 0 bases and 7 bases, there was a span of 19 bases. The CDR3 is CASSQETGGRVFNEQFF. The CDR3 DNA sequence: TGCGCCAGCAGCCAAGAAACGGGGGGCAGAGTATTTAATGAGCAGTTCTTC.

The chain couples TRBV18 to TRBJ1-2; D is possibly TRBD1 (5 bases). Trimming took 3 bases from V and 7 from J, leaving 18 bases between them. Germline lookup yields CDR1 KGHSH and CDR2 LQKENI. This CDR3 region has 15 residues. CDR3 loop: CASSPGQGGPGGYTF. In DNA form, the CDR3 reads TGTGCCAGCTCACCGGGGCAGGGAGGGCCTGGTGGCTACACCTTC.

This chain's CDR3 is CATRQGDEKLFF. The DNA of the CDR3 is TGTGCCACCCGACAGGGGGATGAAAAACTGTTTTTT. This chain connects TRBV10-3 to TRBJ1-4; 9 bases map to TRBD1. This CDR3 region has 12 residues. J was trimmed by 6 bases and V by 10 bases; bases with no gene match: 3. Germline-derived CDR1 and CDR2 are ENHRY and SYGVKD.

The chain carries TRBV2 and TRBJ1-1; D possibly corresponds to TRBD1 (5 bases). CDR1 is SNHLY, CDR2 FYNNEI, per germline. V shed 8 bases and J shed 5 bases, with 12 bases lying between them. The CDR3 has 12 residues. The DNA for the CDR3 is TGTGCCAGCGACGAACAGGTGACTGAAGCTTTCTTT. Amino acids: CASDEQVTEAFF.

Of note for this clone: The sample has other DNA sequences that encode this CDR3 too. V and J are TRBV18 and TRBJ1-4, with 11 bases aligning to TRBD1. The CDR3 totals 16 residues. The germline CDR1 and CDR2 sequences are KGHSH and LQKENI. V lost 6 bases to trimming and J lost 0 bases; unmatched junction nucleotides: 3. The CDR3: CASSRDRGTTNEKLFF. CDR3 DNA: TGTGCCAGCTCCAGGGACAGGGGGACAACTAATGAAAAACTGTTTTTT.

This clone appeared a few times. CDR3 sequence: CASSVGQAENSPLHF. For the CDR3, the DNA is TGCGCCAGCAGCGTGGGACAGGCGGAGAATTCACCCCTCCACTTT. This chain uses TRBV5-1 with TRBJ1-6, with 8 bases identical to TRBD1. Germline V gene data show CDR1 as SGHRS and CDR2 as YFSETQ. The CDR3 has 15 amino acids. With 4 bases clipped from V and 7 bases from J, the junction kept 7 bases outside the gene matches.

This chain joins TRBV18 and TRBJ2-3; D gene unclear. The CDR3 is made up of 14 amino acids. Germline lookup yields CDR1 KGHSH and CDR2 LQKENI. V lost 0 bases and J lost 2, with 6 bases in between. The CDR3 nucleotides are TGTGCCAGCTCACCACCGGACCACACAGATACGCAGTATTTT. Protein product: CASSPPDHTDTQYF.

The chain employs TRBV7-3 and TRBJ2-1; D is uncertain. The V gene's germline CDR1 is SGHTA and CDR2 FQGTGA. The CDR3 length is 13 residues. The ends were cut back, 3 bases at V and 8 bases at J, with 11 bases in the middle. The CDR3 spells CASSFRIADEQFF. CDR3 nucleotide sequence: TGTGCCAGCAGCTTCCGTATAGCAGATGAGCAGTTCTTC.

The J gene is TRBJ2-5, the V gene TRBV5-8; 11 bases match TRBD2. With V trimmed by 6 bases and J by 7 bases, 8 bases remained unmatched. Germline lookup yields CDR1 SGHTS and CDR2 YDEGEE. This CDR3 region has 14 residues. In DNA, the CDR3 is TGTGCCAGCACCCTGACTAGCGGGATCCTGACCCAGTACTTC. It encodes CASTLTSGILTQYF.

The V call is TRBV18, the J call TRBJ1-3; a possible D gene is TRBD1 (6 bases). The CDR3 length is 16 residues. Germline V gives CDR1 KGHSH, CDR2 LQKENI. With 3 bases removed from V and 0 bases from J, the gap between germline ends came to 12 bases. In DNA, the CDR3 is TGTGCCAGCTCACCCTTCGACAGGCTCTCTGGAAACACCATATATTTT. Its protein is CASSPFDRLSGNTIYF.

This rearrangement joins TRBV10-3 to TRBJ2-3; D is tentatively TRBD1 or TRBD2 (6 bases each). Germline CDR1 reads ENHRY; CDR2 reads SYGVKD. Between the trimmed V and J ends, which lost 4 bases and 6 bases, there was a span of 11 bases. CDR3 size: 13 residues. In DNA, the CDR3 is TGTGCCATCAGTGTGGGGGGCGCGGATACGCAGTATTTT. Its protein product is CAISVGGADTQYF.

The gene calls are TRBV5-4 and TRBJ2-4, with D maybe TRBD2 (5 bases). Germline CDR1 reads SGHNT; CDR2 reads YYREEE (reference sequence). V lost 0 bases, J lost 8 bases, and 15 bases lay in between. This CDR3 is built from 15 residues. In nucleotides, the CDR3 is TGTGCCAGCAGCTTGGACCCAGCTAGCCGTGACATTCAGTACTTC. Translating it yields CASSLDPASRDIQYF.

Notes on this clone: Other DNA sequences in this specimen translate into the identical CDR3. The chain is built from TRBV18 and TRBJ2-5, with D possibly matching TRBD1 (6 bases). This CDR3 region has 13 residues. Trimming stripped 2 bases from V and 9 bases from J, with 13 bases between. Germline V CDR1 and CDR2: KGHSH, LQKENI. CDR3 residues: CASSPGLYRAQYF. The CDR3 DNA reads TGTGCCAGCTCACCAGGGTTATACAGGGCCCAGTACTTC.

This clone was picked up one time. The chain couples TRBV6-5 to TRBJ2-5; D is ambiguous. V was cut by 6 bases and J by 5 bases, with 16 bases left in between. In germline, CDR1 is MNHEY, CDR2 SVGAGI. This CDR3 contains 14 residues. The CDR3 region is CASRVSRRAETQYF. Here the CDR3 DNA reads TGTGCCAGCAGGGTTAGTAGAAGGGCGGAGACCCAGTACTTC.

The chain links TRBV6-6 to TRBJ2-3, with D unresolved. The CDR3 is 13 amino acids. Looked up from germline, CDR1 is MNHNY and CDR2 is SVGAGI (reference sequence). Trimming pared 2 bases from V and 6 bases from J, leaving 9 bases between. This chain's CDR3 is CASSYPTTDTQYF. The CDR3 DNA sequence: TGTGCCAGCAGTTACCCGACAACCGATACGCAGTATTTT.

This clone showed up just once. V gene TRBV6-5 combines with J gene TRBJ2-7; a possible D gene is TRBD2 (5 bases). The germline gives CDR1 MNHEY, CDR2 SVGAGI. Trimming removed 4 bases from V and 0 bases from J, with 13 bases in between. The CDR3 length is 15 residues. Here the CDR3 DNA reads TGTGCCAGCAGTTCCGGGATCTGGGGCTCCTACGAGCAGTACTTC. Translated: CASSSGIWGSYEQYF.

The chain links TRBV14 to TRBJ2-2; the D is unclear. CDR3 length: 14 residues. CDR1 SGHDN and CDR2 FVKESK come from the germline V gene. V was shortened by 3 bases and J by 3 bases, with 8 bases between the two germline ends. CDR3 residues: CASSHAGYTGELFF. The CDR3 DNA sequence: TGTGCCAGCAGCCATGCTGGGTACACCGGGGAGCTGTTTTTT.

This clone was counted only a few times. The V gene is TRBV9, the J gene TRBJ2-3; D is undetermined. Trimming took 3 bases from V and 4 from J, leaving 3 bases between them. This CDR3 spans 11 amino acids. The germline CDR1 and CDR2 sequences are SGDLS and YYNGEE. This CDR3 reads CASSGADTQYF. DNA of the CDR3: TGTGCCAGCAGCGGGGCAGATACGCAGTATTTT.